The 2 T cell receptor beta chains in this list originate from one sample, sequenced in a study of cytomegalovirus exposure and HLA in healthy donors (TCRdb year 2017). Receptor libraries were prepared by the immunoSEQ multiplex PCR assay. The multiplex PCR relied on a mix of 60 forward primers for TCR Vbeta segments and 13 reverse primers for TCR Jbeta segments. Held by TCRdb, this immuneACCESS table contains in-frame sequences only and omits some clones. Under half of the omission traces to an unresolved V gene where checked; the cause of the rest is unknown. This sample lists approximately 140,000 clones; 50% to 75% were detected once. Roughly 7% of the sample is taken by the ten largest. Sequences were obtained from PBMCs. Receptors were obtained from a woman in her sixties or seventies in good health and CMV-seropositive.

A few counts support this clone. This rearrangement joins TRBV5-1 to TRBJ2-7; 8 bases agree with TRBD1. The V gene's germline CDR1 is SGHRS and CDR2 YFSETQ. V gave up 8 bases and J gave up 2 bases; unmatched junction bases: 9. The CDR3 loop spans 14 amino acids. CDR3 coding DNA: TGCGCCAGTTCAGGGGGCGCGACCCCCTACGAGCAGTACTTC. Translated: CASSGGATPYEQYF.

This clone was observed a few times. This chain joins TRBV7-3 and TRBJ2-3; D unclear. The ends were cut back, 2 bases at V and 5 bases at J, with 11 bases in the middle. The CDR3 runs 14 residues. Germline V gives CDR1 SGHTA, CDR2 FQGTGA. CDR3 sequence (DNA): TGTGCCAGCAGCTTATCTTACACGCAAGATACGCAGTATTTT. Its translation: CASSLSYTQDTQYF.